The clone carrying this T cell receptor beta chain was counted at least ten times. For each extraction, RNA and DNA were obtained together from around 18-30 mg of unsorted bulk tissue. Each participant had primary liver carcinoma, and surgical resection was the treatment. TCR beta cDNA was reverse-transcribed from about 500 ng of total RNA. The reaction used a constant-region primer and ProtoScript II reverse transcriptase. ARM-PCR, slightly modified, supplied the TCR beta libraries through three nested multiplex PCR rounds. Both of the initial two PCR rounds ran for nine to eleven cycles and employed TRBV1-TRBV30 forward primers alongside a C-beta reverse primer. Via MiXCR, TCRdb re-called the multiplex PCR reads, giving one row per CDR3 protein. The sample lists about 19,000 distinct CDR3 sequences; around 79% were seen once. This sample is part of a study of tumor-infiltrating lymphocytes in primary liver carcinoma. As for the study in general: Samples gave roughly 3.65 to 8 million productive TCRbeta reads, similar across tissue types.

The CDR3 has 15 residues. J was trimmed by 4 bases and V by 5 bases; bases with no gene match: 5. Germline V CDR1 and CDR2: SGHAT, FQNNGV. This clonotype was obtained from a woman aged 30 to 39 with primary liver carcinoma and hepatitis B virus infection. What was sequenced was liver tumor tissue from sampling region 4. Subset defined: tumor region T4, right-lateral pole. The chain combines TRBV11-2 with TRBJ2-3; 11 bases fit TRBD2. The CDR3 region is CASSPGLAGPDTQYF. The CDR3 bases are TGTGCCAGCAGCCCTGGACTAGCGGGCCCAGATACGCAGTATTTT. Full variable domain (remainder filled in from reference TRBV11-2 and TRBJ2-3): EAGVAQSPRYKIIEKRQSVAFWCNPISGHATLYWYQQILGQGPKLLIQFQNNGVVDDSQLPKDRFSAERLKGVDSTLKIQPAKLEDSAVYLCASSPGLAGPDTQYFGPGTRLTVL.